This TCR beta chain was sequenced in a study of cytomegalovirus exposure and HLA in healthy donors (TCRdb year 2017). Notes on the research overall: An earlier analysis of more than 550 of the donors reported approximately 260 Gb of sequence data and some 110 million unique TCR beta sequences obtained from roughly 180 million T cells. An early release covering roughly 600 HLA-typed donors comprised about 300 gigabases of sequencing data and around 85 million unique TCR sequences. The genetic ancestry cluster associated with self-reported Caucasian donors included roughly four fifths of the roughly 400 genotyped donors. The study was designed to test whether signatures of past pathogen exposure could be identified by cataloging public T cell receptors. The study profiled the T cell repertoires of about 720 subjects by immunosequencing and related them to cytomegalovirus serostatus. In addition to the first cohort of 666 subjects, a separate validation cohort of approximately 130 different subjects was used. To predict cytomegalovirus infection status, the study brought together high-throughput TCR immunosequencing, statistical association of individual TCRs with disease status, and machine learning. In a later analysis, previously published TCR beta repertoires from several hundred donors were re-analyzed and high-resolution HLA genotyping was added so that TCR occurrence patterns could be studied. Rather than using new phenotypic data, the later analysis identified candidate immune exposures from TCR beta sequences and from how often those sequences occurred across donors. An earlier analysis of several hundred of the donors applied high-throughput TCR beta sequencing to assess whether each TCR beta V gene segment acted as functional or pseudogenic. Alongside the repertoire data, information on donor age, sex, ethnicity and CMV serostatus was compiled. Genome-wide SNP genotypes for about 60% of the roughly 700 donors were used in a later genetic analysis, which treated that subset as a discovery cohort. Every repertoire in the discovery cohort had been generated on one and the same sequencing platform. HLA typing covered class I and class II loci at four-digit resolution. Typing coverage varied by locus: roughly 620-640 donors for A, B, C, DRB1 and DQB1; 522 for DQA1; approximately 610 for DPA1; around 450 for DPB1. About 5 DR-DQ haplotypes were handled as single units for association and clustering, since linkage in the cohort was strong. Among about 410 genotyped donors of the cohort, an average of roughly 230,000 unique TCR beta nucleotide sequences was sequenced per donor, of which about 19% were non-productive.

In the germline V gene, CDR1 corresponds to SGHRS and CDR2 to YFSETQ. From cysteine to phenylalanine, the CDR3 is 15 amino acids long. The read is trimmed to its CDR3 DNA, 45 bases read in frame from base 1. V lost 3 bases and J lost 4 bases; the stretch between them is 13 bases long. Library preparation was by the immunoSEQ multiplex PCR assay. For the multiplex PCR, a mixture combining 60 forward primers for TCR Vbeta segments and 13 reverse primers for TCR Jbeta segments was used. Amplification of the CDR3 region of rearranged TCR beta genes was performed with a multiplex PCR assay on genomic DNA. The amplified TCR beta libraries were sequenced on the Illumina HiSeq System as 87-base-pair reads. Turning to the authors' computational methods: Across the 670 or so repertoires, a later analysis counted around 80 million unique TCR beta chains, 9.5 million to 13 million of which were shared by at least two donors. Raw reads were error-corrected and collapsed into unique sequences with a nearest-neighbor algorithm that merged closely related sequences to remove PCR and sequencing errors. CDR3 sequences were aligned to IMGT reference sequences to assign V, D and J gene segments. For a sequence to be retained, at least a six-nucleotide match to both a V gene segment and a J gene segment was required. Rearrangements were called productive when the CDR3 lacked stop codons and stayed in frame with V and J; all others were non-productive. CDR3 was defined according to IMGT convention as the region running from the second conserved V-encoded cysteine to the conserved J-encoded phenylalanine. Sequences without an unambiguous match to a single V gene segment were excluded from the earlier analysis of about 600 of the donors. An earlier analysis of several hundred of the donors classified V segments as functional when productive rearrangements were above 56.7% and as segregating when the standard deviation between donors was above 5%. A statistical classification framework was built to diagnose cytomegalovirus status from the catalog of TCR beta chain sequences. V and J gene assignment, in a later analysis, came from comparing TCR nucleotide sequences with IMGT/GENE-DB human TR gene sequences. A later analysis assigned CDR3 sequences and most-parsimonious VDJ recombination scenarios with the TCRdist pipeline. A later analysis defined each TCR beta chain by its CDR3 amino acid sequence plus V-gene family, and excluded reads lacking a unique V-gene family. To address suspected cross-contamination and a sequencing artifact, a later analysis removed around 600 highly shared, low-generation-probability nucleotide sequences. For each public chain, a later analysis derived a clonal expansion index from normalized ranks of inferred template counts within each repertoire. In a later analysis, generation probabilities were computed with a VDJ recombination model fitted to out-of-frame rearrangements, and the resulting probabilities were checked against IGoR. In a later analysis, hypergeometric tests were used to score TCR-TCR, TCR-HLA and TCR-CMV co-occurrence, with a repertoire-size bias correction applied to TCR pairs. In a later analysis, false discovery rates were estimated by permuting HLA or CMV assignments 20 times. In a later analysis, co-occurring TCRs were grouped with DBSCAN, and TCRdist sequence similarity was added when clustering was performed within HLA-allele-positive subsets. Repertoires with fewer than 30,000 or more than 120,000 public chains were left out of co-occurrence clustering, as were five repertoires with anomalous nucleotide sharing. TCRdb obtained this table from immuneACCESS and retained in-frame rearrangements with V and J assigned. These tables miss some clones; where compared with another copy, unresolved V genes account for less than half of the shortfall, and the remainder is unexplained. V, J and clone size reflect that table, while D and trimming were determined from the DNA. The sample table contains 55,000 to 80,000 clones; only one count was recorded for roughly 70% of them. The top ten clonotypes cover around 11% of the sample.

In total, approximately 690 healthy bone marrow donors made up the cohort. At the time of sampling, every cohort member was nominally healthy, though immune exposures that went unrecorded were likely present. The donor tested CMV seronegative and was one of the 352 seronegative cohort members. A peripheral blood sample was provided by each donor, and peripheral blood mononuclear cells were used for TCR beta sequencing. Genomic DNA extraction from the blood cell samples was performed with the Qiagen DNeasy Blood Extraction Kit. To note about this clone: It has no known antigen specificity. Per-base quality was not reported, and no clone a single base away is much larger than it.

Overall study results and their limits: At a false discovery rate of 0.05, a later analysis linked about 16,000 TCR beta sequences to specific HLA alleles. CMV serostatus was the only immune exposure information available for the cohort. A few of the identified cytomegalovirus-associated TCR beta chains were confirmed in vitro to be specific for cytomegalovirus antigens. Compared with the roughly 670-donor mean, donors in an Asian-associated ancestry cluster had fewer N-insertions in productive TCRs, according to a later genetic analysis. According to a later analysis, parvovirus B19, influenza, CMV and Epstein-Barr virus appeared linked to several top co-occurrence clusters. While some public TCRs were present in many individuals, most TCR sequences turned up only very rarely across donors. An association between a missense DCLRE1C variant and V-gene and J-gene trimming of TCR beta chains was found in a later genetic analysis and replicated in an independent cohort. The study listed around 160 TCR beta chains as associated with cytomegalovirus. Because some donors lacked HLA typing at each locus, the association tests relied only on the typed subset. The authors suggested that the approach could potentially be extended to other disease states and immunological phenotypes. An earlier analysis of roughly 570 of the donors showed that most TCR beta V segments appeared in productive rearrangements either about 87% or about 30% of the time, which broadly matched IMGT annotations. Presence/absence analyses assumed roughly uniform sequencing depth across donors, an assumption that may not hold. In both the original and validation cohorts, the classifier was reported to diagnose cytomegalovirus status with high specificity and sensitivity. Correlated functional status among segregating V segments might reflect linkage disequilibrium, but an unknown experimental factor could not be ruled out. Most CMV-associated TCR beta chains appeared to be HLA-restricted in a later analysis, and the HLA associations seemed to be driven largely by CMV exposure. In this cohort, only TCR beta chains were sequenced, and detectable features were limited by the absence of alpha or paired-chain data. Assigning TCR associations to individual alleles was difficult when HLA alleles, especially DR and DQ, strongly co-occurred. In a later analysis, the rate of TCR association differed among HLA loci, with DRB1 alleles having the most associated TCRs and HLA-C alleles having the fewest. The earlier analysis of approximately 560 of the donors excluded some 15 rarely observed V segments, including chromosome 9 orphons, because counts were too low. A further reported finding was that TCR beta sequences accurately predicted the HLA-A and HLA-B alleles for most subjects in the first cohort. A cluster of highly shared sequence variants was judged likely to represent a technical artifact of the sequencing pipeline. Some IMGT-functional V segments, including TRBV6-2 and TRBV6-3, could not be distinguished by the 87-base-pair reads and were therefore excluded. In a later analysis, HLA-associated TCR beta chains were found to be more clonally expanded and to have lower generation probabilities than equally common non-associated chains.

Recombination linked TRBV5-1 to TRBJ1-4; matching of 5 bases hints at TRBD1 as the D gene. The sample was PBMCs. The TCR comes from a man between 65 and 85 years old in good health and CMV-seronegative. The CDR3 amino acid sequence is: CASSSSGLGNEKLFF. The bases read TGCGCCAGCAGCTCCTCAGGGTTGGGTAATGAAAAACTGTTTTTT.